The table lists the clone carrying this TCR beta chain with many counts. Antigen specificity is unknown. Ophthalmopathy was moderately-to-severely active, CAS at least 3, NOSPECS at least 4, lasting under 3 months. Other autoimmune diseases, uncontrolled infections, pregnancy and lactation each led to patient exclusion. This record comes from a study of Graves' ophthalmopathy and Graves' hyperthyroidism. Study-wide results and limits: Blood also held most thyroid clonotypes expanded above 0.001 frequency. Progression of ophthalmopathy was predicted by the model with 60% to 71% sensitivity and around 72% specificity.

Scientists amplified the TCR beta CDR3 regions from RNA transcripts. Second-round multiplex PCR came after first-round RT-PCR with HTBI primers. TCRdb ran MiXCR on the multiplex PCR reads and lists one entry per CDR3 protein. The sample consists of under 200,000 distinct CDR3 sequences, under 40% of them appearing once. Germline values: CDR1 ENHRY, CDR2 SYGVKD. Germline trimming cut 4 bases from V and 4 bases from J; bases unmatched to any gene: 4. CDR3 length: 14 amino acids. This clonotype originated in a woman aged 40 to 55 with Graves' ophthalmopathy. The chain combines TRBV10-3 with TRBJ1-2, with 9 bases identical to TRBD1. The sample consisted of peripheral blood. In DNA, the CDR3 is TGTGCCATCAGTGGAACAGGGGGCGCCTATGGCTACACCTTC. Protein product: CAISGTGGAYGYTF.